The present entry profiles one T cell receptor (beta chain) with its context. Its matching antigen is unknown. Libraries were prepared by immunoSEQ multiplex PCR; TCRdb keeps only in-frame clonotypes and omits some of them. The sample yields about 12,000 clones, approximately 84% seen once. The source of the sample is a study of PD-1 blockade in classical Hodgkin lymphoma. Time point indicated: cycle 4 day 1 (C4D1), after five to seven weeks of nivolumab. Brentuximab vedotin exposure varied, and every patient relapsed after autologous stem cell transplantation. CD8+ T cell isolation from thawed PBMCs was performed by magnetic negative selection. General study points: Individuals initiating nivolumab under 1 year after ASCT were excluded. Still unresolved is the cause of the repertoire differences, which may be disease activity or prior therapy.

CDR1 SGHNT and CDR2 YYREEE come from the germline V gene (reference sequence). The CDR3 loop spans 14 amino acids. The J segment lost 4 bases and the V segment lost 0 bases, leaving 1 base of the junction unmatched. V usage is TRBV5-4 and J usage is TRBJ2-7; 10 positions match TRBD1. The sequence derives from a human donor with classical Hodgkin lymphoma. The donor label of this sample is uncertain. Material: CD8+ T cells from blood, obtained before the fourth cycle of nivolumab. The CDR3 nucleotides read TGTGCCAGCAGCTTGGTGGGACAGGGGTACGAGCAGTACTTC. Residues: CASSLVGQGYEQYF.